This T cell receptor beta chain was profiled in a study of blood T cells in healthy people across ages. This clonotype was detected a few times. Using a J-beta primer mix together with a sample-barcoded 5' primer, a second PCR was run for about 6 to 12 cycles. Each CDR3 protein is one row after TCRdb ran MiXCR on the 5' RACE reads. The profile shows hundreds of thousands of distinct CDR3 sequences, roughly 20% of them singletons. CDR3 length: 16 residues. V dropped 2 bases and J dropped 4; count of bases not matched to a gene: 10. Germline V CDR1 and CDR2: KGHSH, LQKENI. The J gene is TRBJ1-2, the V gene TRBV18, with 7 nucleotides matching TRBD1. The receptor was derived from a man between 65 and 85 years old in good health. Sequencing was carried out using blood. CDR3 in amino acids: CASSPSLEQGSYGYTF. Here the CDR3 DNA reads TGTGCCAGCTCACCAAGTTTAGAACAGGGGTCCTATGGCTACACCTTC.